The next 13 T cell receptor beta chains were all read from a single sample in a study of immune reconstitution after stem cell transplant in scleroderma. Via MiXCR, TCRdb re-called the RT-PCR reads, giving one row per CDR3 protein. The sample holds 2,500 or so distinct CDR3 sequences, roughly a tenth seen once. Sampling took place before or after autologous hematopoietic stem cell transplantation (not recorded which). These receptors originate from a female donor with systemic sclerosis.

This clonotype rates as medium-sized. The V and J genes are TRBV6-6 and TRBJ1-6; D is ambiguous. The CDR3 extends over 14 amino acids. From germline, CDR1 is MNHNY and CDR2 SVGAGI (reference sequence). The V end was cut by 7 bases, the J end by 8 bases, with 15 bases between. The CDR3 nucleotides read TGTGCCAGCATTGATTCCGGGTTTTATTCACCCCTCCACTTT. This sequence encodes CASIDSGFYSPLHF.

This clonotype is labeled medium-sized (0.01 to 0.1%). The chain's CDR3 is CASSYGGAGGPNGPQHF. Written as DNA, the CDR3 is TGTGCCAGCAGTTACGGTGGGGCAGGGGGCCCTAATGGGCCCCAGCATTTT. The chain joins TRBV6-5 to TRBJ1-5; 8 bases are shared with TRBD1. This CDR3 has 17 residues. The germline gives CDR1 MNHEY, CDR2 SVGAGI. After removal of 2 bases from V and 9 bases from J, the junction contained 15 bases not matched to a gene.

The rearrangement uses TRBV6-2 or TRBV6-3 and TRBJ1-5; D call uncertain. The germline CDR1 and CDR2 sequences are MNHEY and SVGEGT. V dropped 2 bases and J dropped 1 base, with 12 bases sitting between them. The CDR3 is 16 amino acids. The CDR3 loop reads CASSYGVEGSNQPQHF. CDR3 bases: TGTGCCAGCAGTTACGGGGTCGAAGGGAGCAATCAGCCCCAGCATTTT.

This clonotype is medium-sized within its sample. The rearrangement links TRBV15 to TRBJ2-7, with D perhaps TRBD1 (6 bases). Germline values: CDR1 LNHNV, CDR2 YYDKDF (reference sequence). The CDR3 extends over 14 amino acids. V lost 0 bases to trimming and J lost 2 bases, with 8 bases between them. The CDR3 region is CATSRDQGPYEQYF. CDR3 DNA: TGTGCCACCAGCAGAGATCAGGGGCCCTACGAGCAGTACTTC.

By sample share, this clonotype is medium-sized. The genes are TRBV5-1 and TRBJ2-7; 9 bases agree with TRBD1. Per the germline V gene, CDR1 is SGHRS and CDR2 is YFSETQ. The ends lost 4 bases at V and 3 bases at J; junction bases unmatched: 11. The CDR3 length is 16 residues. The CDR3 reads CASSLASGTGLYEQYF. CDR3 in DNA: TGCGCCAGCAGCCTAGCATCCGGGACAGGGCTCTACGAGCAGTACTTC.

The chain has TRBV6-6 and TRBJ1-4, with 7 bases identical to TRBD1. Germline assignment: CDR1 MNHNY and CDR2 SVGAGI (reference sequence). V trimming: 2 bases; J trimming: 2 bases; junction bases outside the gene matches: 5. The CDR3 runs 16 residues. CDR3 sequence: CASSYGPGQTNEKLFF. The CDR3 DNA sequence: TGTGCCAGCAGTTACGGACCGGGACAGACTAATGAAAAACTGTTTTTT.

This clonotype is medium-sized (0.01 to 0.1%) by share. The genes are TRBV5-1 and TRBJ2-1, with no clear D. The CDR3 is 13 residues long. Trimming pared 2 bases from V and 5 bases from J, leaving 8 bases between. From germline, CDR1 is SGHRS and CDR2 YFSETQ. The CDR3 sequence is CASSLPGHNEQFF. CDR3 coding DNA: TGCGCCAGCAGCTTACCGGGTCACAATGAGCAGTTCTTC.

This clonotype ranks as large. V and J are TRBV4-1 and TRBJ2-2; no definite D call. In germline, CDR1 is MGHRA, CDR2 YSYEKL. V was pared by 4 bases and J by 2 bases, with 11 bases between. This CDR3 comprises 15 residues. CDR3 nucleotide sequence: TGCGCCAGCAGCCTAGACCAGCTAAACACCGGGGAGCTGTTTTTT. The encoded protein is CASSLDQLNTGELFF.

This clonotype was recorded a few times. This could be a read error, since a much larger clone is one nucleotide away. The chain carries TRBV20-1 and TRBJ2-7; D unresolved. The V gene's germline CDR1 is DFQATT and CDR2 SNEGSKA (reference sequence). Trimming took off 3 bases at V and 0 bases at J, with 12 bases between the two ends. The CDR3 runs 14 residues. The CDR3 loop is CSARGRRSSYEQYF. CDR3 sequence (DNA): TGCAGTGCTAGGGGTCGGCGGAGCTCCTACGAGCAGTACTTC.

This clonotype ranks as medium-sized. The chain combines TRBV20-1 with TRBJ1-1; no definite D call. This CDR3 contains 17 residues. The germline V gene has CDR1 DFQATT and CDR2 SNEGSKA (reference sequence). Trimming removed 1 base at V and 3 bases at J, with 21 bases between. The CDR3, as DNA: TGCAGTGCTAGAGGGTCCCGCACAAGGAATGAGGACACTGAAGCTTTCTTT. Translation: CSARGSRTRNEDTEAFF.

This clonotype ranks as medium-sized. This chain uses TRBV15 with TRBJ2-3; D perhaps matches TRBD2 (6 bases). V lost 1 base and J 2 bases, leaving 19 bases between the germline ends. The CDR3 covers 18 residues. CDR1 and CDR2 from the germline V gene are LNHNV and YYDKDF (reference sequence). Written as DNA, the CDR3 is TGTGCCACCAGCAGAGTGCCTCCGGACTACCGCGCCACAGATACGCAGTATTTT. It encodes CATSRVPPDYRATDTQYF.

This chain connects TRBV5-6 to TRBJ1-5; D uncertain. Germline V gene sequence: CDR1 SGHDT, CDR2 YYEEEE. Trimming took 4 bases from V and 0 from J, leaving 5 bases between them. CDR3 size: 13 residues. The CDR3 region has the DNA TGTGCCAGCAGCCGATATAGCAATCAGCCCCAGCATTTT. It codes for CASSRYSNQPQHF.

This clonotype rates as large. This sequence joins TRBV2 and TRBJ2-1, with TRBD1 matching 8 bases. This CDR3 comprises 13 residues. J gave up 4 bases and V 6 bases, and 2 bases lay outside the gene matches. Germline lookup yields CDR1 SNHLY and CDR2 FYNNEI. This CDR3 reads CASRDRAYNEQFF. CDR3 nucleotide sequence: TGTGCCAGCAGGGACAGGGCATACAATGAGCAGTTCTTC.